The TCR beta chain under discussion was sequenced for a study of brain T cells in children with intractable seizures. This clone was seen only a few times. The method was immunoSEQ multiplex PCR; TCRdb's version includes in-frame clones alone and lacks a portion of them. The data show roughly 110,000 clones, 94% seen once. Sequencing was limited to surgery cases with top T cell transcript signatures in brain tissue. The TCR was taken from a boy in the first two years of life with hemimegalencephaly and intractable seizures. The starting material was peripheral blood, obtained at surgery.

The CDR3 DNA reads TGTGCCAGTAGTCCTAGAGGGGGGTCCCCAATGAAAAAACTGTTTTTT. It yields the protein CASSPRGGSPMKKLFF. The chain is built from TRBV19 and TRBJ1-4; a possible D gene is TRBD1 (6 bases). V was clipped by 5 bases and J by 9 bases, with 22 bases between them. Germline V lookup: CDR1 LNHDA, CDR2 SQIVND (reference sequence). CDR3 length: 16 residues.